This T cell receptor beta chain comes out of a study of cytomegalovirus exposure and HLA in healthy donors. Findings and limits, study-wide: Within an earlier analysis, most TCR beta V segments proved productive either about 90% or about 30% of the time. Links to common viral pathogens appeared, in a later analysis, for several of the most significant clusters. TRBV6-2, TRBV6-3 and some other V segments were excluded as indistinguishable.

On this clone itself: Its antigen is not known.

Researchers ran the PCR with 60 Vbeta and 13 Jbeta primers. Here immunoSEQ multiplex PCR was the method, and the copy in TCRdb shows in-frame clones only, minus some. The sample has 69,000 or so clones; 60% to 85% are singletons. Trimming cost V 4 bases and J 0 bases, with 19 bases left between them. Germline CDR1 and CDR2: LNHDA and SQIVND (reference sequence). The CDR3 covers 19 residues. This receptor was identified in a man aged 18 to 29 in good health and CMV-seronegative. The specimen sequenced was PBMCs. V usage is TRBV19 and J usage is TRBJ1-6, with a possible D match to TRBD1 (6 bases). The CDR3 DNA follows: TGTGCCAGTAGTAGCTCGGGACACCCTGGAAGCTCCTATAATTCACCCCTCCACTTT. It translates to CASSSSGHPGSSYNSPLHF.